What follows describes a single TCR beta chain. The sample comes from a study of blood T cell repertoires in COVID-19. Per the germline V gene, CDR1 is MNHEY and CDR2 is SVGAGI. The J segment lost 3 bases and the V segment lost 5 bases, leaving 3 bases of the junction unmatched. This CDR3 spans 14 amino acids. In the original processing: Amplified reference gene primers provided the basis for estimating nucleated cell counts. Sequenced by immunoSEQ multiplex PCR; TCRdb stores in-frame clones only, minus some. Clone size and the V and J calls come from that table; the DNA yielded D and trimming. The sample lists nearly 350,000 clones; around 83% were seen once.

The clonotype was recovered from a man aged 30-40 years with active or convalescent COVID-19. Source material: peripheral blood. The V gene is TRBV6-5, the J gene TRBJ2-7, with 11 bases matching TRBD1. CDR3 nucleotides: TGTGCCAGCAGTACCGGGACAGGGGGCTACGAGCAGTACTTC. It specifies CASSTGTGGYEQYF.